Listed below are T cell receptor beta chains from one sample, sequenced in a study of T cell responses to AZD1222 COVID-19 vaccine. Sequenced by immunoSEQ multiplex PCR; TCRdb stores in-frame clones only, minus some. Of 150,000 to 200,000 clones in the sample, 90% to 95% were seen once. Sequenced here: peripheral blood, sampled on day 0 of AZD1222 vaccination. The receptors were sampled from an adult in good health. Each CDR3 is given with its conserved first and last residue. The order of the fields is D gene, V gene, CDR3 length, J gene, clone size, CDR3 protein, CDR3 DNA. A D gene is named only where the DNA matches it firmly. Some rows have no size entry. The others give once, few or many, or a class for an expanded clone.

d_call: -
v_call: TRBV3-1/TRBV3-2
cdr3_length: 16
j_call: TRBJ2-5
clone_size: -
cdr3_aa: CASSQGMAGMQETQYF
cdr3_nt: TGTGCCAGCAGCCAAGGGATGGCGGGCATGCAAGAGACCCAGTACTTC

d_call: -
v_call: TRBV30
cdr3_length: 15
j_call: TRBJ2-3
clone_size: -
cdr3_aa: CAWSGKRPSTDTQYF
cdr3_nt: TGTGCCTGGAGTGGCAAGCGCCCTAGCACAGATACGCAGTATTTT

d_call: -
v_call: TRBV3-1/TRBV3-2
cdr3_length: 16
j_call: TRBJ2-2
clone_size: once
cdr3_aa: CASSQEGRGDTGELFF
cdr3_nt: TGTGCCAGCAGCCAAGAGGGTCGAGGGGACACCGGGGAGCTGTTTTTT

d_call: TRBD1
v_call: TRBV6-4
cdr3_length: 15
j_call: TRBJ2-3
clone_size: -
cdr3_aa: CASSDSGTGMDTQYF
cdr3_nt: TGTGCCAGCAGTGACTCCGGGACAGGGATGGATACGCAGTATTTT

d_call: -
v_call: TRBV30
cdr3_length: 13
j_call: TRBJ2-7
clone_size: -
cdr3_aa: CAWSRDATYEQYF
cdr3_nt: TGTGCCTGGAGTAGGGACGCAACCTACGAGCAGTACTTC

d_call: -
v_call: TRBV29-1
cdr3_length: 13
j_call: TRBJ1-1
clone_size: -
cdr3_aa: CSVASPLMGEAFF
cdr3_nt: TGCAGCGTTGCTTCCCCCTTGATGGGAGAAGCTTTCTTT

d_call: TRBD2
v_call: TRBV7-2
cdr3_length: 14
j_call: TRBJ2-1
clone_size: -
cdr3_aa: CASRPRTRRHEQFF
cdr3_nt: TGTGCCAGCAGACCCCGGACTAGACGGCATGAGCAGTTCTTC

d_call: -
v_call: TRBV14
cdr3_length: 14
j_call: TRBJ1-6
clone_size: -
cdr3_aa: CASSRPQSNSPLHF
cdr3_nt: TGTGCCAGCAGTCGGCCCCAGAGTAATTCACCCCTCCACTTT

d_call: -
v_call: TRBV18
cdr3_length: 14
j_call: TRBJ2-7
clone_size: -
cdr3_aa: CASSPETGSYEQYF
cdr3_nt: TGTGCCAGCTCACCAGAAACAGGGAGCTACGAGCAGTACTTC

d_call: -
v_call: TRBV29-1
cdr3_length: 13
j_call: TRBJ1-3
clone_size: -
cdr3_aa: CSVSGTSGNTIYF
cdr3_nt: TGCAGCGTCAGCGGCACCTCTGGAAACACCATATATTTT

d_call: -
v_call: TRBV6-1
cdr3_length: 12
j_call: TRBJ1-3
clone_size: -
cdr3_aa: CASSEGGNTIYF
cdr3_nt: TGTGCCAGCAGTGAAGGAGGAAACACCATATATTTT

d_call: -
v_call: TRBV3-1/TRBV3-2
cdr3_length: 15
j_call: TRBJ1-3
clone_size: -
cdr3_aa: CASSRPGTRGNTIYF
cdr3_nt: TGTGCCAGCAGCCGGCCGGGCACGAGGGGAAACACCATATATTTT

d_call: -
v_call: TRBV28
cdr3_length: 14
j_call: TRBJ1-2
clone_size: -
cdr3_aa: CASSLGSPRWGYTF
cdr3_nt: TGTGCCAGCAGTTTAGGCAGCCCCCGGTGGGGCTACACCTTC

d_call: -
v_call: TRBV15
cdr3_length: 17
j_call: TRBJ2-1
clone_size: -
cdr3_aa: CATSRDIGRSSYNEQFF
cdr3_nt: TGTGCCACCAGCAGAGATATAGGCAGGAGCTCCTACAATGAGCAGTTCTTC

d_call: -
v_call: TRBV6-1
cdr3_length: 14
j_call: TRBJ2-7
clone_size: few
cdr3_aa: CASSDNYPTVEQYF
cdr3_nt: TGTGCCAGCAGTGACAACTACCCGACAGTCGAGCAGTACTTC

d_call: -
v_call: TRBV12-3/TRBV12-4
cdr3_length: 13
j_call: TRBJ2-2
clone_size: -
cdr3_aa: CASSLVLSGELFF
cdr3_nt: TGTGCCAGCAGTTTAGTGTTGAGCGGGGAGCTGTTTTTT

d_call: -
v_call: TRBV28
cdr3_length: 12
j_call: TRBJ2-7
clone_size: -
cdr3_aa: CASSFRPYEQYF
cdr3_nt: TGTGCCAGCAGTTTTAGGCCCTACGAGCAGTACTTC

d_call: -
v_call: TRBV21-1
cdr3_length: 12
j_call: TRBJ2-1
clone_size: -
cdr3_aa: CASSREGNEQFF
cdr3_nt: TGTGCCAGCAGCCGCGAGGGGAATGAGCAGTTCTTC

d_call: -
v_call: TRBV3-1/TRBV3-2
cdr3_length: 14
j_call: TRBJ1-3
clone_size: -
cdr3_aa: CASSQSSAGNTIYF
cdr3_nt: TGTGCCAGCAGCCAATCCTCTGCTGGAAACACCATATATTTT

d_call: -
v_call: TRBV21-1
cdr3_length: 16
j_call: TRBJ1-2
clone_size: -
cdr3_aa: CASSPQDREEAYGYTF
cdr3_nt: TGTGCCAGCAGCCCCCAGGACAGGGAGGAGGCCTATGGCTACACCTTC

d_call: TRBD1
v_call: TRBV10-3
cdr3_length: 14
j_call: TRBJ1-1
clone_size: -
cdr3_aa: CAISGQGGTTEAFF
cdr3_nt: TGTGCCATCAGCGGACAGGGGGGAACCACTGAAGCTTTCTTT

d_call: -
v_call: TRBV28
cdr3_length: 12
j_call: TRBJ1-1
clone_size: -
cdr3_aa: CASSFEGWLAFF
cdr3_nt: TGTGCCAGCAGTTTTGAGGGGTGGTTAGCTTTCTTT

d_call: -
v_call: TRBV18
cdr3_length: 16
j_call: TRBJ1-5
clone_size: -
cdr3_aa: CASSASVYRAGQPQHF
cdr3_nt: TGTGCCAGCTCAGCCAGTGTTTACAGGGCGGGCCAGCCCCAGCATTTT

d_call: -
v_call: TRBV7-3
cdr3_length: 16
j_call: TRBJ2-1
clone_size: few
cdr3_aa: CASSRNVAPLYNEQFF
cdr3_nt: TGTGCCAGCAGCCGGAACGTGGCGCCCTTGTACAATGAGCAGTTCTTC

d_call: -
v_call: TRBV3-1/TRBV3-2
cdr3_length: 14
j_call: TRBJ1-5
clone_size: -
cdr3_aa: CASSHRAKNQPQHF
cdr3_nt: TGTGCCAGCAGCCACCGGGCCAAAAATCAGCCCCAGCATTTT

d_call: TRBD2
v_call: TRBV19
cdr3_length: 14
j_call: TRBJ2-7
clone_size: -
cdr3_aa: CASSNSGAGYEQYF
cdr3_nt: TGTGCCAGTAGTAACAGCGGGGCTGGCTACGAGCAGTACTTC

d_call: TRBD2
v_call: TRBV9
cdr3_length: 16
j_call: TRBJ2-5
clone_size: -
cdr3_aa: CASSPAQTSGKETQYF
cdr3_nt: TGTGCCAGCAGCCCCGCCCAGACTAGCGGGAAAGAGACCCAGTACTTC

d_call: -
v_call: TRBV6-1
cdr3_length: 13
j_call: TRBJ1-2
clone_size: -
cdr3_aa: CASSYKEGSGYTF
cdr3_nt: TGTGCCAGCAGCTATAAAGAGGGGTCGGGCTACACCTTC

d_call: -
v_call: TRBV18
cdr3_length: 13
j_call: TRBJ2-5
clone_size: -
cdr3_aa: CASSPPARETQYF
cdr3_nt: TGTGCCAGCTCACCACCGGCGCGGGAGACCCAGTACTTC

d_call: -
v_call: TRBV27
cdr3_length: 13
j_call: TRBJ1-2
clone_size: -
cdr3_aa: CASSSLPSGGYTF
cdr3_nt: TGTGCCAGCAGTTCCCTCCCCTCGGGTGGCTACACCTTC

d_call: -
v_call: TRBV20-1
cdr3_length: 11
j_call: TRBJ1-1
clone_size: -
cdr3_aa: CSANPQLEAFF
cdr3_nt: TGCAGTGCAAATCCTCAACTTGAAGCTTTCTTT

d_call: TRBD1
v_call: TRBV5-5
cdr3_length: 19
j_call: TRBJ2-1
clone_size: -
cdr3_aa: CASSLTNVLRQGTRSEQFF
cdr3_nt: TGTGCCAGCAGCTTGACGAATGTTCTGAGACAGGGGACGCGATCGGAGCAGTTCTTC

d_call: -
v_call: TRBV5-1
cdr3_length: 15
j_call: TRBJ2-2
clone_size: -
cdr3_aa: CASSLEQGLTGELFF
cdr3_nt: TGCGCCAGCAGCCTGGAACAGGGACTTACCGGGGAGCTGTTTTTT

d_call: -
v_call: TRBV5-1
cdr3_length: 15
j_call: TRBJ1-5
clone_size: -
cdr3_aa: CASSVSGVSNQPQHF
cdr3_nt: TGCGCCAGCAGCGTTTCAGGGGTAAGCAATCAGCCCCAGCATTTT

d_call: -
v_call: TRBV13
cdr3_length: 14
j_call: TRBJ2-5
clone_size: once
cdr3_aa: CASSSPGSQETQYF
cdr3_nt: TGTGCCAGCAGCTCCCCGGGGTCTCAAGAGACCCAGTACTTC

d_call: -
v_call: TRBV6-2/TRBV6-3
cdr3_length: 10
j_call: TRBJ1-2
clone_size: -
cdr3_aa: CASSPPGYTF
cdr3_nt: TGTGCCAGCAGCCCCCCGGGCTACACCTTC

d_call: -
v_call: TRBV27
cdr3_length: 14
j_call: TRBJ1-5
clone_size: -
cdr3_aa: CASSFRQGHQPQHF
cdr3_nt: TGTGCCAGCAGTTTCCGTCAGGGTCATCAGCCCCAGCATTTT

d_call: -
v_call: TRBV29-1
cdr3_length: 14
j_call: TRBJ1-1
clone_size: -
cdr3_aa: CSVGLPGMNTEAFF
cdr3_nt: TGCAGCGTTGGCCTGCCTGGGATGAACACTGAAGCTTTCTTT

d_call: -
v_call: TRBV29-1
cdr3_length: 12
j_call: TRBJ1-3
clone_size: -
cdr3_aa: CSALVVADTIYF
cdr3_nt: TGCAGCGCACTTGTGGTAGCGGACACCATATATTTT

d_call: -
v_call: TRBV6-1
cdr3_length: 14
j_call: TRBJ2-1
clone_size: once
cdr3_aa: CASSVARKDNEQFF
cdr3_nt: TGTGCCAGCAGTGTAGCCAGAAAGGACAATGAGCAGTTCTTC

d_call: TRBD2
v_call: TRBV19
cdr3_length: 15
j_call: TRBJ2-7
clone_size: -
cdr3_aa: CASRTSGTHSYEQYF
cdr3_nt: TGTGCCAGTCGAACTAGCGGGACACACTCCTACGAGCAGTACTTC

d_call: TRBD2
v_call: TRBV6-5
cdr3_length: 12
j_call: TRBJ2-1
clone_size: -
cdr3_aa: CASSYERGEQFF
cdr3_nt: TGTGCCAGCAGTTACGAGCGGGGTGAGCAGTTCTTC

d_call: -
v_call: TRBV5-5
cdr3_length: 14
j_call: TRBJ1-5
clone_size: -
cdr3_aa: CASSLRERGQPQHF
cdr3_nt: TGTGCCAGCAGCTTGCGCGAGAGGGGTCAGCCCCAGCATTTT

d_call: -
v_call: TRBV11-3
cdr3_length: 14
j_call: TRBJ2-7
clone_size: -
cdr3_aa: CASSLGPSSYEQYF
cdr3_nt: TGTGCCAGCAGCTTAGGGCCTAGCTCCTACGAGCAGTACTTC

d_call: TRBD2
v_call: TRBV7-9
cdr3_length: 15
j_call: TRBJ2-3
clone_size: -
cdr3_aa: CASAEVSGAEDTQYF
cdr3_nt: TGTGCCAGCGCAGAGGTTAGCGGGGCCGAGGATACGCAGTATTTT

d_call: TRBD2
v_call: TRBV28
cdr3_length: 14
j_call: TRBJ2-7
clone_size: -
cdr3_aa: CASRKGGSSYEQYF
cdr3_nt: TGTGCCAGTCGAAAGGGCGGGAGCTCCTACGAGCAGTACTTC

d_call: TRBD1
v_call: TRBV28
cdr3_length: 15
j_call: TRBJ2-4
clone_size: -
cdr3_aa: CASSLGVTGGNIQYF
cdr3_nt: TGTGCCAGCAGTCTAGGGGTTACAGGGGGAAACATTCAGTACTTC

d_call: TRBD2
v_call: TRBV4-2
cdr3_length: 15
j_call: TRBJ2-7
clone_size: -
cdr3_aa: CASSPVASGTDEQYF
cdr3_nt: TGTGCCAGCAGCCCTGTGGCTAGCGGGACTGACGAGCAGTACTTC

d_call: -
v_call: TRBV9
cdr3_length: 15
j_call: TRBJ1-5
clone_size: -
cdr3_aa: CASSPTGTGNQPQHF
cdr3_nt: TGTGCCAGCAGCCCCACAGGGACCGGCAATCAGCCCCAGCATTTT

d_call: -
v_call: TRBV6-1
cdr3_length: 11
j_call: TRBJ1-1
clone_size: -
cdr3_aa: CASSEIGEAFF
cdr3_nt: TGTGCCAGCAGTGAGATTGGTGAAGCTTTCTTT

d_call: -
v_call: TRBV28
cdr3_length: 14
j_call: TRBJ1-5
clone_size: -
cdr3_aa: CASSLRASNQPQHF
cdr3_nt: TGTGCCAGCAGTTTACGTGCTAGCAATCAGCCCCAGCATTTT

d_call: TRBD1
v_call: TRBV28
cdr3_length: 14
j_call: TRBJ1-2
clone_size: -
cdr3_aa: CASSSTRTGARYTF
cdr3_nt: TGTGCCAGCAGTTCTACCAGGACAGGGGCACGCTACACCTTC

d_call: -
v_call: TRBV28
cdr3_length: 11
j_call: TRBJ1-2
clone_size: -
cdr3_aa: CASSSPIGYTF
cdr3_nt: TGTGCCAGCAGTTCCCCCATTGGCTACACCTTC

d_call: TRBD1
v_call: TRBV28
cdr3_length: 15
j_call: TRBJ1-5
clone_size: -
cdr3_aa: CASSQGGIGNQPQHF
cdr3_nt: TGTGCCAGCAGTCAAGGGGGCATCGGCAATCAGCCCCAGCATTTT

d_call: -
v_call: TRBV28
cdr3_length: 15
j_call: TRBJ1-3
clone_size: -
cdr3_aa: CASSLPVSSGNTIYF
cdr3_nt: TGTGCCAGCAGTTTACCGGTGAGCTCTGGAAACACCATATATTTT

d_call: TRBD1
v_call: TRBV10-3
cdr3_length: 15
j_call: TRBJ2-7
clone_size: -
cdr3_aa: CAISEITGGTYEQYF
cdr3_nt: TGTGCCATCAGTGAGATAACAGGGGGAACCTACGAGCAGTACTTC

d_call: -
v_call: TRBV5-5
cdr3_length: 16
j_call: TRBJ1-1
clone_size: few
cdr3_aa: CASSLASETWNTEAFF
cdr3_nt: TGTGCCAGCAGCTTGGCCTCGGAGACTTGGAACACTGAAGCTTTCTTT

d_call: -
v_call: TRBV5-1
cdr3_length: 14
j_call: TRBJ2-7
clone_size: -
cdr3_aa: CASSLEVRGYEQYF
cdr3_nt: TGCGCCAGCAGCTTGGAGGTCAGAGGCTACGAGCAGTACTTC

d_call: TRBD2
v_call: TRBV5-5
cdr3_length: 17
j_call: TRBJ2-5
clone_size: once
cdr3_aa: CASSLDPGLVGQETQYF
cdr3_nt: TGTGCCAGCAGCTTGGACCCGGGACTAGTCGGGCAAGAGACCCAGTACTTC

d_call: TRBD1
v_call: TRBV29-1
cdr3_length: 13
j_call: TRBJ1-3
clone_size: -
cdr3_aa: CSVARDSGNTIYF
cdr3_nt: TGCAGCGTTGCCCGGGACAGTGGAAACACCATATATTTT